This entry describes one T cell receptor beta chain. These data are taken from a study of blood T cell repertoires in COVID-19. Study background: PBMCs, B-cell-depleted T cells, or T cells provided the cDNA or gDNA that made up the material.

The age range of participants was about 18 to 100 years, with residence in approximately 25 US areas. Assignment of participants to cohorts was predicated upon participant-reported clinical history. Original processing methods: Estimation of nucleated cell counts relied on the amplification of reference gene primers. Profiled with immunoSEQ multiplex PCR; TCRdb holds only in-frame clones, not every one. That table gives V, J and clone size, and the DNA gave D and trimming. The sample lists fewer than 250,000 clones, 80% to 90% occurring once. The germline gives CDR1 MDHEN, CDR2 SYDVKM. The CDR3 has 16 amino acids. V lost 4 bases and J lost 1; bases outside the gene matches: 5.

The J gene is TRBJ2-1, the V gene TRBV28, with 9 bases fitting TRBD1. The TCR sequence derives from a woman aged 40 to 50 with acute COVID-19. What was sequenced was PBMCs or T cells enriched from blood (not recorded which). The DNA for the CDR3 is TGTGCCAGCAGTTCCTTGGGGACAGGGTCCTACAATGAGCAGTTCTTC. It encodes CASSSLGTGSYNEQFF.